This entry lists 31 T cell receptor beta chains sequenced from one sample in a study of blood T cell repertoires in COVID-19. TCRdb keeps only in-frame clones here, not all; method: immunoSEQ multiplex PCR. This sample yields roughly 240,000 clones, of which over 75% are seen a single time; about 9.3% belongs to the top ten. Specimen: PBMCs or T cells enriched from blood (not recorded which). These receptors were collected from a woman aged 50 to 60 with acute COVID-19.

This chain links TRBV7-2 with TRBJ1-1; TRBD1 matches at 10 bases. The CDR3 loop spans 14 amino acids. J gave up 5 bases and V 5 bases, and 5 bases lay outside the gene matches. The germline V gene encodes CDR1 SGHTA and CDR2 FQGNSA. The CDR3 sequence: CASSRRQGATEAFF. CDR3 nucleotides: TGTGCCAGCAGCCGCAGACAGGGGGCGACTGAAGCTTTCTTT.

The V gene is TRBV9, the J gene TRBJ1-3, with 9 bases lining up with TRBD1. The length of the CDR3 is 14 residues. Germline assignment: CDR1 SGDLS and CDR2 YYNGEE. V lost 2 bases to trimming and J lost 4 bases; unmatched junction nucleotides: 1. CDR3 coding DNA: TGTGCCAGCAGCGTCGGGACAGGGGGAAACACCATATATTTT. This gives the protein CASSVGTGGNTIYF.

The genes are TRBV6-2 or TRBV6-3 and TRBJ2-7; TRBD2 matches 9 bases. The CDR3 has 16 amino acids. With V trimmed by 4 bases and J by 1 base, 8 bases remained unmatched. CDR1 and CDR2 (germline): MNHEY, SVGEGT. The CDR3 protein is CASSFAGGGVSYEQYF. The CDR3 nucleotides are TGTGCCAGCAGTTTCGCGGGGGGGGGCGTGTCCTACGAGCAGTACTTC.

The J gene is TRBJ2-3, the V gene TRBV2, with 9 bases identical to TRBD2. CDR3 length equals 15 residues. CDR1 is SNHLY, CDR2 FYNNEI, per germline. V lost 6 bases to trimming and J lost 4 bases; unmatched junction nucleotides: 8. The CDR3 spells CASRQTSGSADTQYF. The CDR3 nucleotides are TGTGCCAGCAGGCAAACTAGCGGGTCAGCAGATACGCAGTATTTT.

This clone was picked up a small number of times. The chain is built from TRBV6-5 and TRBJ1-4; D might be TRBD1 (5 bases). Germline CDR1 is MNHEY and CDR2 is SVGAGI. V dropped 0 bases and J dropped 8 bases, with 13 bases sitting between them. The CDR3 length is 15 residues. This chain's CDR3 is CASSYSTGSGEKLFF. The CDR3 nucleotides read TGTGCCAGCAGTTACTCCACCGGCTCAGGGGAAAAACTGTTTTTT.

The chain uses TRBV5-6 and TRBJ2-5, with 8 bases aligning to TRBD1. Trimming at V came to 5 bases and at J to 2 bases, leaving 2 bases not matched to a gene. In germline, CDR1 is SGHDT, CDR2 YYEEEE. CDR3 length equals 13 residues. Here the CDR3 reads CASSGQGQETQYF. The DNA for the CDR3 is TGTGCCAGCAGTGGACAGGGTCAAGAGACCCAGTACTTC.

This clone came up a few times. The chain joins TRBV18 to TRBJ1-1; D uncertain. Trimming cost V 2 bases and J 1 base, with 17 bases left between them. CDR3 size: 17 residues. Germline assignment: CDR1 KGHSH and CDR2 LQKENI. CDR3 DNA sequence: TGTGCCAGCTCACCAATGGAGGGTGCGGGGAAGAACACTGAAGCTTTCTTT. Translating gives CASSPMEGAGKNTEAFF.

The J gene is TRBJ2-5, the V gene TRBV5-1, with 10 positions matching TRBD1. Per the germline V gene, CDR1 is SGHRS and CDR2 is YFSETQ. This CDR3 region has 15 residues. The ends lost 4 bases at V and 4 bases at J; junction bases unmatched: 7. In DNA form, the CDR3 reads TGCGCCAGCAGCCCCGACAGGGGGCTTGGAGAGACCCAGTACTTC. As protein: CASSPDRGLGETQYF. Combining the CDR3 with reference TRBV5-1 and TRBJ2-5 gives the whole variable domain KAGVTQTPRYLIKTRGQQVTLSCSPISGHRSVSWYQQTPGQGLQFLFEYFSETQRNKGNFPGRFSGRQFSNSRSEMNVSTLELGDSALYLCASSPDRGLGETQYFGPGTRLLVL.

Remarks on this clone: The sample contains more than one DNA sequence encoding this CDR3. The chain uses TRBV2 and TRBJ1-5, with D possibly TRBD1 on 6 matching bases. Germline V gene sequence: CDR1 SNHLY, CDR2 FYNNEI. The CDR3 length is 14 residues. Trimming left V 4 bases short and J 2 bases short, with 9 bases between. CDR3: CASSVPGGNQPQHF. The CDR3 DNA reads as TGTGCCAGCAGTGTGCCAGGGGGCAATCAGCCCCAGCATTTT.

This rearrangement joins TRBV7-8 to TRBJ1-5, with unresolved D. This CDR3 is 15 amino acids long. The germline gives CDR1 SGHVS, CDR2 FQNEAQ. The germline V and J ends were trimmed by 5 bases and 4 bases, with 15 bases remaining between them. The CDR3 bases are TGTGCCAGCAGCCCGACGGACGGACTAAATCAGCCCCAGCATTTT. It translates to CASSPTDGLNQPQHF.

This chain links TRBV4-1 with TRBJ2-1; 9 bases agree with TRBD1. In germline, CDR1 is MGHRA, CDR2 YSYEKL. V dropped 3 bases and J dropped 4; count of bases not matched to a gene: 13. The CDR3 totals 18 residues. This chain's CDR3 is CASSQAGQGNVVYNEQFF. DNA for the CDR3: TGCGCCAGCAGCCAGGCCGGACAGGGGAACGTCGTTTACAATGAGCAGTTCTTC.

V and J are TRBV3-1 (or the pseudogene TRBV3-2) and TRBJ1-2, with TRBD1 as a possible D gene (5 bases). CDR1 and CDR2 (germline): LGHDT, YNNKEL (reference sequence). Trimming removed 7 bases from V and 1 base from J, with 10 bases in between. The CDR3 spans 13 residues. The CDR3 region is CASKEGNNYGYTF. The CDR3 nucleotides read TGTGCCAGCAAGGAGGGGAATAACTATGGCTACACCTTC.

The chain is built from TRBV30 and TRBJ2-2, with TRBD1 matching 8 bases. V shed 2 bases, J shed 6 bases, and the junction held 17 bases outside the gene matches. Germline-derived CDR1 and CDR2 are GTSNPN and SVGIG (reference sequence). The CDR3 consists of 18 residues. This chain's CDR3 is CAWSFPPTGVVWAGELFF. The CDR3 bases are TGTGCCTGGAGTTTCCCACCGACAGGGGTGGTCTGGGCCGGGGAGCTGTTTTTT.

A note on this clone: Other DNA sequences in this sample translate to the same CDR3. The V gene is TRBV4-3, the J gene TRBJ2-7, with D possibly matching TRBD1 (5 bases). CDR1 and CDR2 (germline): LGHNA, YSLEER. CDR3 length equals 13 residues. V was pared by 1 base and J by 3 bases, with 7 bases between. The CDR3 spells CASSQVRGYEQYF. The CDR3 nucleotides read TGCGCCAGCAGCCAAGTAAGGGGCTACGAGCAGTACTTC.

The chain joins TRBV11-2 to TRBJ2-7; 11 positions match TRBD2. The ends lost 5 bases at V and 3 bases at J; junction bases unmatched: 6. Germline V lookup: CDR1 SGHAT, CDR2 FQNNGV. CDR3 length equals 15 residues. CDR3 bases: TGTGCCAGCAGCATGGGACTAGCGGATTTCTACGAGCAGTACTTC. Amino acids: CASSMGLADFYEQYF.

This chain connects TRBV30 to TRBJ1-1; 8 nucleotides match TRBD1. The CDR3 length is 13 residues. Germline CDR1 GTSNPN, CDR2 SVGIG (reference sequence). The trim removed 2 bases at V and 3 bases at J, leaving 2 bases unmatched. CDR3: CAWSTQGDTEAFF. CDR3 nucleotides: TGTGCCTGGAGTACACAGGGGGACACTGAAGCTTTCTTT.

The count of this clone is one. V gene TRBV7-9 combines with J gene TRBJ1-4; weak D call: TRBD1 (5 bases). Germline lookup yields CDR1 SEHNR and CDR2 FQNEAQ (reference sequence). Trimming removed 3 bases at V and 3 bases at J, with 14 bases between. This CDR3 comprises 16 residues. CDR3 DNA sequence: TGTGCCAGCAGCTTCCCGGGGGGGTTGGCTAATGAAAAACTGTTTTTT. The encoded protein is CASSFPGGLANEKLFF.

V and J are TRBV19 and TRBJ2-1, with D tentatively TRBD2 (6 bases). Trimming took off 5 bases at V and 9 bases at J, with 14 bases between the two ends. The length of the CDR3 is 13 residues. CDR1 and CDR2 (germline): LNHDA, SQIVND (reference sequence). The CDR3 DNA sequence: TGTGCCAGTAGTTCCCTCACTAGCACTGAGCAGTTCTTC. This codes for CASSSLTSTEQFF.

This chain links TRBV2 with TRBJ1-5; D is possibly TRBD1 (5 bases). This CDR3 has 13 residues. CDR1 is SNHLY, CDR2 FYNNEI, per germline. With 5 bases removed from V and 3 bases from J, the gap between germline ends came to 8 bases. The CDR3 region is CASSRQSNQPQHF. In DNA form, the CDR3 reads TGTGCCAGCAGTAGACAGTCCAATCAGCCCCAGCATTTT.

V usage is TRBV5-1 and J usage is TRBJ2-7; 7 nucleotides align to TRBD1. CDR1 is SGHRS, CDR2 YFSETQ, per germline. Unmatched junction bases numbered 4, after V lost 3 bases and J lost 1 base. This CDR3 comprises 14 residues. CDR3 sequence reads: CASSSGQPSYEQYF. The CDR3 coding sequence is TGCGCCAGCAGCTCGGGACAGCCGTCCTACGAGCAGTACTTC.

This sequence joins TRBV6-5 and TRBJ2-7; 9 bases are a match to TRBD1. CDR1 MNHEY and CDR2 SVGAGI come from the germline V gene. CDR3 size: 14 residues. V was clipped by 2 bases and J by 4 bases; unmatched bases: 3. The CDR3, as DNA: TGTGCCAGCAGTTACGGGACAGGGAGGTACGAGCAGTACTTC. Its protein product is CASSYGTGRYEQYF.

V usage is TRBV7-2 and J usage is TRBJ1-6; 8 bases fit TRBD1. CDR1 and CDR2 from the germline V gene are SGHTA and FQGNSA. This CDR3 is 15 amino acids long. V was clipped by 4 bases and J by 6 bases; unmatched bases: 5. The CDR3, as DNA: TGTGCCAGCAGCTCCCAGGGGGCGCCTAATTCACCCCTCCACTTT. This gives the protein CASSSQGAPNSPLHF.

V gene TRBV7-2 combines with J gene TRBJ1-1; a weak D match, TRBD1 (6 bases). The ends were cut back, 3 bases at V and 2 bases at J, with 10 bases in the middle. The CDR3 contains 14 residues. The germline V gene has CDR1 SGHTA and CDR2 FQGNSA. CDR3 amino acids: CASSFPGVNTEAFF. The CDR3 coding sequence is TGTGCCAGCAGCTTCCCAGGGGTTAACACTGAAGCTTTCTTT.

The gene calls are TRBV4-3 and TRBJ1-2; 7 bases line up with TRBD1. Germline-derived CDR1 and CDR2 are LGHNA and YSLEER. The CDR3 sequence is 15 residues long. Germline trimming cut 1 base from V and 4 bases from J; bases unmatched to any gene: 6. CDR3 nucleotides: TGCGCCAGCAGCCAAGCTAGGGGACAGTTCTATGGCTACACCTTC. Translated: CASSQARGQFYGYTF.

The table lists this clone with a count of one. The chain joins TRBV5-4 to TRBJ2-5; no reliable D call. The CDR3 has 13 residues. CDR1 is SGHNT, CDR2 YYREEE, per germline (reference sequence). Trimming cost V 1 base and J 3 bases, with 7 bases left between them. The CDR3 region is CASSLSVEETQYF. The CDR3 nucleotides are TGTGCCAGCAGCTTGTCTGTCGAAGAGACCCAGTACTTC.

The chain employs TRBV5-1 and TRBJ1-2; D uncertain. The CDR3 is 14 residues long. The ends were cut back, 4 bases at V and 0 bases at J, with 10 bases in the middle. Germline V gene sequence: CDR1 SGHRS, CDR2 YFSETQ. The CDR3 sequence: CASSEEVSNYGYTF. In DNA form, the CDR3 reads TGCGCCAGCAGCGAGGAGGTTTCTAACTATGGCTACACCTTC.

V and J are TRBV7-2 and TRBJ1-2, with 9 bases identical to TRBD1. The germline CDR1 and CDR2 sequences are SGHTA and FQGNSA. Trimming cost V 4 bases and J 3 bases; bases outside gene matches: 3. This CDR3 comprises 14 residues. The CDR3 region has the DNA TGTGCCAGCAGCTACTGGACAGGGGACTATGGCTACACCTTC. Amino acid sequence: CASSYWTGDYGYTF.

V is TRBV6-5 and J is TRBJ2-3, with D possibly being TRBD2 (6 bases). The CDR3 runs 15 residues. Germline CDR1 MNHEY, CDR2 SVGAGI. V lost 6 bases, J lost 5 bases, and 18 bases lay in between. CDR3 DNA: TGTGCCAGCAGCCTGATGGGACTCTTCAAAGATACGCAGTATTTT. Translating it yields CASSLMGLFKDTQYF.

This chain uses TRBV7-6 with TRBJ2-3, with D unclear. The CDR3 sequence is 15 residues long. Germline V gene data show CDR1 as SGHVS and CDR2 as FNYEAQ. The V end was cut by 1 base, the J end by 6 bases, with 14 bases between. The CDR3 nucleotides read TGTGCCAGCAGCTTAGGAGGTTCGCCCAGTGATACGCAGTATTTT. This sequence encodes CASSLGGSPSDTQYF.

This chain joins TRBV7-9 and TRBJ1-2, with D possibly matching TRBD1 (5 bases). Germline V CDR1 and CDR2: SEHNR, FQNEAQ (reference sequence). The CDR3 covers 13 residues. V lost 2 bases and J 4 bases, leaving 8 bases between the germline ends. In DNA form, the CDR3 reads TGTGCCAGCAGCTTATCGGGACTCTATGGCTACACCTTC. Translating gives CASSLSGLYGYTF. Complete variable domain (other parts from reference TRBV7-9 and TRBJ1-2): DTGVSQNPRHKITKRGQNVTFRCDPISEHNRLYWYRQTLGQGPEFLTYFQNEAQLEKSRLLSDRFSAERPKGSFSTLEIQRTEQGDSAMYLCASSLSGLYGYTFGSGTRLTVV.

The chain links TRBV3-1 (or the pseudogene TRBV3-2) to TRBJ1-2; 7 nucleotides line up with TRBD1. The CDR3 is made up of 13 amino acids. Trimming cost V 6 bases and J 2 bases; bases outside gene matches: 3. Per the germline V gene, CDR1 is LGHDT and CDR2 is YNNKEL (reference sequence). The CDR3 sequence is CASRQQGNYGYTF. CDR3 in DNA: TGTGCCAGCAGACAACAGGGGAACTATGGCTACACCTTC.